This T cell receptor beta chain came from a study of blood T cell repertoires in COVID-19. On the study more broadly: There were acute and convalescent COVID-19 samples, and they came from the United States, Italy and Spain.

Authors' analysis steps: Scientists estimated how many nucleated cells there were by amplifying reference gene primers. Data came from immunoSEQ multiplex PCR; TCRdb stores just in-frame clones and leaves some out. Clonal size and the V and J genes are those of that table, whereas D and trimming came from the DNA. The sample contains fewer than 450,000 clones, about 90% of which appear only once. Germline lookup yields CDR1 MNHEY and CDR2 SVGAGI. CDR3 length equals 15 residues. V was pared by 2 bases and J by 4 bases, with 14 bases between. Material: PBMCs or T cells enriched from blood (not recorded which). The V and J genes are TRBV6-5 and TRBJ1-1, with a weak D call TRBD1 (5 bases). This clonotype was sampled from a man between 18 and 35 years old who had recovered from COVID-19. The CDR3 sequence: CASSYEGQGGTEAFF. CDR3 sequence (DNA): TGTGCCAGCAGTTACGAGGGGCAGGGAGGCACTGAAGCTTTCTTT.